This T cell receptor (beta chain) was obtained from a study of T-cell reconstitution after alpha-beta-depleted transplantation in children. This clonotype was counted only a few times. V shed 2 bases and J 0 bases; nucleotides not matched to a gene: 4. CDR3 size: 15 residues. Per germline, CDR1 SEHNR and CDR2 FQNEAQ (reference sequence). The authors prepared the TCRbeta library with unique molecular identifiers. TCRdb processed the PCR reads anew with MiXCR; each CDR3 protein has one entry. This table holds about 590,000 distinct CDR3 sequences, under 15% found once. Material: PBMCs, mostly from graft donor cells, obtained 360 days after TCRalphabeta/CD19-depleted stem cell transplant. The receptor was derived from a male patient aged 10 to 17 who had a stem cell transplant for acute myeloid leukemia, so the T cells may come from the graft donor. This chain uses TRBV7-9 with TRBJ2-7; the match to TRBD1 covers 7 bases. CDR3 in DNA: TGTGCCAGCAGCTTAACAGGGGCCTACTCCTACGAGCAGTACTTC. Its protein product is CASSLTGAYSYEQYF.